What follows are 28 T cell receptor beta chains derived from one specimen sequenced in a study of shared clonotypes between healthy human individuals. Some clones are missing from TCRdb's copy, which holds only in-frame ones; the method was immunoSEQ multiplex PCR. The sample gives around 2,000,000 clones, about 93% of which show up once; around 1.7% is in the top ten. CD45RO-negative cells were positively selected for CCR7, leaving out terminally differentiated effector memory CD45RA+ cells. The specimen was naive CD8+ T cells from PBMCs. The receptors come from a man between 18 and 29 years old in good health. Some clones in this sample may be carry-over from other donors' samples.

The rearrangement joins TRBV28 to TRBJ2-7, with a weak D call TRBD2 (5 bases). The germline CDR1 and CDR2 sequences are MDHEN and SYDVKM. This CDR3 spans 15 amino acids. V dropped 1 base and J dropped 0 bases, with 10 bases sitting between them. The CDR3 sequence is CASSLFTGISYEQYF. CDR3 bases: TGTGCCAGCAGTTTATTTACGGGGATCTCCTACGAGCAGTACTTC.

The chain is built from TRBV9 and TRBJ2-7; 7 bases agree with TRBD2. Germline CDR1 SGDLS, CDR2 YYNGEE. The CDR3 contains 16 residues. V was pared by 4 bases and J by 0 bases, with 10 bases of the junction left unmatched. In DNA, the CDR3 is TGTGCCAGCAGCCCCGGGGCCGGGAGGACCTCCTACGAGCAGTACTTC. Protein sequence: CASSPGAGRTSYEQYF.

The rearrangement links TRBV5-4 to TRBJ2-3; D uncertain. The CDR3 extends over 14 amino acids. The V end was cut by 1 base, the J end by 2 bases, with 8 bases between. Germline CDR1 and CDR2: SGHNT and YYREEE (reference sequence). The CDR3 DNA reads as TGTGCCAGCAGCTTGTCTCCCAACACAGATACGCAGTATTTT. Its protein is CASSLSPNTDTQYF.

The chain couples TRBV28 to TRBJ1-1, with D possibly matching TRBD1 (5 bases). V lost 5 bases, J lost 8 bases, and 12 bases lay in between. This CDR3 has 12 residues. Germline V CDR1 and CDR2: MDHEN, SYDVKM. The CDR3 nucleotides read TGTGCCAGCAGTCCCCGGCGGGGGGAAGCTTTCTTT. This codes for CASSPRRGEAFF.

This chain connects TRBV4-1 to TRBJ2-7; TRBD1 might be the D (6 bases). The V gene's germline CDR1 is MGHRA and CDR2 YSYEKL. Between the trimmed V and J ends, which lost 0 bases and 0 bases, there was a span of 12 bases. The CDR3 is 16 amino acids. The CDR3 reads CASSQDKQGHSYEQYF. The CDR3 DNA reads as TGCGCCAGCAGCCAAGATAAACAGGGCCACTCCTACGAGCAGTACTTC.

The V call is TRBV5-1, the J call TRBJ2-2; D is uncertain. The germline V gene encodes CDR1 SGHRS and CDR2 YFSETQ. The length of the CDR3 is 17 residues. V lost 1 base and J 0 bases, leaving 13 bases between the germline ends. CDR3 coding DNA: TGCGCCAGCAGCTTGTCCCGTCTGCGTTCGAACACCGGGGAGCTGTTTTTT. As protein: CASSLSRLRSNTGELFF.

A word on this clone: Other DNA variants within this sample encode the same CDR3. The chain recombines TRBV27 with TRBJ2-7; D may be TRBD2 (5 bases). The CDR3 consists of 13 residues. The ends were cut back, 6 bases at V and 3 bases at J, with 12 bases in the middle. Germline values: CDR1 MNHEY, CDR2 SMNVEV (reference sequence). DNA of the CDR3: TGTGCCAGCAGCCCCGGACGGGGCTACGAGCAGTACTTC. This codes for CASSPGRGYEQYF.

The chain links TRBV19 to TRBJ1-2; D not certain. Deletions cut 6 bases from V and 8 bases from J, with 16 bases between. The CDR3 is 13 residues long. The V gene's germline CDR1 is LNHDA and CDR2 SQIVND (reference sequence). The CDR3 here is CASSAGVSLGYTF. The CDR3 DNA reads TGTGCCAGTAGCGCCGGGGTATCTTTGGGCTACACCTTC.

Turning to this clone: The same CDR3 arises from other DNA sequences in this sample as well. V usage is TRBV7-9 and J usage is TRBJ2-3, with 7 bases lining up with TRBD1. The CDR3 spans 12 residues. The junction had 1 base not matched to a gene; V was cut back by 5 bases and J by 5 bases. Germline lookup yields CDR1 SEHNR and CDR2 FQNEAQ (reference sequence). CDR3 amino acids: CASSHRGDTQYF. The CDR3 DNA reads TGTGCCAGCAGCCACAGGGGAGATACGCAGTATTTT.

On this clone itself: No conserved phenylalanine or tryptophan ends this CDR3, so it is likely a read error. The rearrangement joins TRBV29-1 to TRBJ1-2; D remains ambiguous. V gave up 4 bases and J gave up 3 bases, with 9 bases separating them. Looked up from germline, CDR1 is SQVTM and CDR2 is ANQGSEA. The CDR3 is made up of 12 amino acids. The CDR3 region is CSVVLGYYGYTL. CDR3 coding DNA: TGCAGCGTTGTTTTGGGGTACTATGGCTACACCCTC.

The V and J genes are TRBV7-3 and TRBJ2-2; 14 bases are a match to TRBD2. This CDR3 contains 18 residues. Per the germline V gene, CDR1 is SGHTA and CDR2 is FQGTGA. V gave up 5 bases and J gave up 0 bases; unmatched junction bases: 5. CDR3 region: CASSNPGLAGANTGELFF. As DNA, the CDR3 is TGTGCCAGCAGCAACCCGGGACTAGCGGGAGCGAACACCGGGGAGCTGTTTTTT.

The rearrangement links TRBV7-2 to TRBJ1-3, with unresolved D. CDR1 and CDR2 from the germline V gene are SGHTA and FQGNSA. The CDR3 is 14 amino acids. Trimming left V 4 bases short and J 4 bases short, with 11 bases between. Here the CDR3 reads CASSSDLRGNTIYF. CDR3 nucleotides: TGTGCCAGCAGCTCGGATCTGCGGGGAAACACCATATATTTT.

This chain joins TRBV7-9 and TRBJ1-2; no clear D gene. Germline loops: CDR1 SEHNR, CDR2 FQNEAQ (reference sequence). CDR3 length: 11 amino acids. Trimming cost V 6 bases and J 5 bases, with 7 bases left between them. CDR3 residues: CASRVGYGYTF. The CDR3 DNA is TGTGCCAGCAGGGTGGGGTATGGCTACACCTTC.

In the case of this clone: Other DNA sequences within the sample encode an identical CDR3. The genes are TRBV19 and TRBJ1-1; D gene uncertain. The V and J ends lost 3 bases and 4 bases respectively, with 6 bases between them. CDR1 LNHDA and CDR2 SQIVND come from the germline V gene (reference sequence). The CDR3 has 12 residues. For the CDR3, the DNA is TGTGCCAGTAGTATTATTGGCACTGAAGCTTTCTTT. Translation: CASSIIGTEAFF. Full variable domain (remainder filled in from reference TRBV19 and TRBJ1-1): DGGITQSPKYLFRKEGQNVTLSCEQNLNHDAMYWYRQDPGQGLRLIYYSQIVNDFQKGDIAEGYSVSREKKESFPLTVTSAQKNPTAFYLCASSIIGTEAFFGQGTRLTVV.

About this clone itself: The same CDR3 arises from other DNA sequences in this sample as well. The chain links TRBV2 to TRBJ2-7; no firm D call. The V end was cut by 4 bases, the J end by 0 bases, with 7 bases between. Germline CDR1 is SNHLY and CDR2 is FYNNEI. CDR3 length: 13 residues. CDR3 nucleotides: TGTGCCAGCAGTGGGACGGACTCCTACGAGCAGTACTTC. Amino acids: CASSGTDSYEQYF.

The rearrangement links TRBV29-1 to TRBJ2-7; 9 bases align to TRBD1. The trim removed 1 base at V and 2 bases at J, leaving 6 bases unmatched. The CDR3 is 15 residues long. CDR1 SQVTM and CDR2 ANQGSEA come from the germline V gene. Written as DNA, the CDR3 is TGCAGCGTTGAAGGGTGGAGACAGGGGGCCTACGAGCAGTACTTC. Translating it yields CSVEGWRQGAYEQYF.

This rearrangement joins TRBV19 to TRBJ2-3, with 10 nucleotides matching TRBD2. The CDR3 consists of 16 residues. V dropped 8 bases and J dropped 1; count of bases not matched to a gene: 9. Germline CDR1 is LNHDA and CDR2 is SQIVND (reference sequence). The CDR3 nucleotides read TGTGCCAGTCCCCAGACAGGACTAGCGGGCACAGATACGCAGTATTTT. This translates into CASPQTGLAGTDTQYF.

V usage is TRBV14 and J usage is TRBJ2-2; 9 bases fit TRBD1. The CDR3 has 16 residues. J was trimmed by 4 bases and V by 4 bases; bases with no gene match: 7. The V gene's germline CDR1 is SGHDN and CDR2 FVKESK. CDR3 coding DNA: TGTGCCAGCAGCCTATACGTGACAGGGGGCACCGGGGAGCTGTTTTTT. The encoded protein is CASSLYVTGGTGELFF.

The V and J genes are TRBV5-5 and TRBJ1-1; possible D gene TRBD1, 5 bases. Trimming pared 4 bases from V and 4 bases from J, leaving 17 bases between. Germline V gene sequence: CDR1 SGHKS, CDR2 YYEKEE (reference sequence). CDR3 length: 15 residues. The DNA of the CDR3 is TGTGCCAGCAGCATCTTTCAGGGTGGGGGCACTGAAGCTTTCTTT. It translates to CASSIFQGGGTEAFF.

The chain has TRBV19 and TRBJ2-1; 12 bases match TRBD2. CDR1 and CDR2 (germline): LNHDA, SQIVND (reference sequence). The length of the CDR3 is 14 residues. The trim removed 7 bases at V and 8 bases at J, leaving 6 bases unmatched. CDR3 sequence: CASTPTSGRYEQFF. CDR3 sequence (DNA): TGTGCCAGTACCCCGACTAGCGGGAGATATGAGCAGTTCTTC.

The chain recombines TRBV27 with TRBJ2-7; TRBD2 matches 12 bases. Germline CDR1 MNHEY, CDR2 SMNVEV (reference sequence). This CDR3 is 18 amino acids long. The J segment lost 0 bases and the V segment lost 2 bases, leaving 8 bases of the junction unmatched. Here the CDR3 reads CASSLGLAGSPLSYEQYF. CDR3 in DNA: TGTGCCAGCAGTTTAGGACTAGCGGGGAGCCCCCTCTCCTACGAGCAGTACTTC.

This clone was counted between two and nine times. This rearrangement joins TRBV19 to TRBJ1-1; TRBD1 might be the D (6 bases). CDR3 size: 15 residues. The ends were cut back, 6 bases at V and 1 base at J, with 15 bases in the middle. Looked up from germline, CDR1 is LNHDA and CDR2 is SQIVND (reference sequence). CDR3 in DNA: TGTGCCAGTAGCAACAGGGATCCTCGGAACACTGAAGCTTTCTTT. It yields the protein CASSNRDPRNTEAFF.

The CDR3 protein is CASSYSPAQPQHF. The CDR3 bases are TGTGCCAGCAGTTACTCTCCTGCTCAGCCCCAGCATTTT. V is TRBV6-5 and J is TRBJ1-5, with D unresolved. CDR3 length equals 13 residues. Trimming removed 0 bases at V and 6 bases at J, with 6 bases between. In germline, CDR1 is MNHEY, CDR2 SVGAGI.

The chain employs TRBV29-1 and TRBJ1-2; D may be TRBD1 (6 bases). V dropped 6 bases and J dropped 4 bases, with 18 bases sitting between them. In germline, CDR1 is SQVTM, CDR2 ANQGSEA. The CDR3 is 14 amino acids. The chain's CDR3 is CSVPGGGPGYGYTF. The CDR3 DNA reads as TGCAGCGTCCCCGGGGGGGGCCCGGGCTATGGCTACACCTTC. Looking up the rest from reference TRBV29-1 and TRBJ1-2 gives the full variable domain: SAVISQKPSRDICQRGTSLTIQCQVDSQVTMMFWYRQQPGQSLTLIATANQGSEATYESGFVIDKFPISRPNLTFSTLTVSNMSPEDSSIYLCSVPGGGPGYGYTFGSGTRLTVV.

V and J are TRBV15 and TRBJ1-4; possibly TRBD1 for D (6 bases). This CDR3 is 14 amino acids long. Trimming stripped 5 bases from V and 6 bases from J, with 13 bases between. The germline V gene has CDR1 LNHNV and CDR2 YYDKDF (reference sequence). The CDR3 loop reads CATSEDSQHEKLFF. Written as DNA, the CDR3 is TGTGCCACCAGCGAGGACAGTCAACATGAAAAACTGTTTTTT.

The chain links TRBV19 to TRBJ1-1, with D possibly matching TRBD1 (5 bases). The germline V and J ends were trimmed by 5 bases and 2 bases, with 15 bases remaining between them. The CDR3 is 15 amino acids. Germline V gene data show CDR1 as LNHDA and CDR2 as SQIVND (reference sequence). CDR3 DNA: TGTGCCAGTAGTCCATCTAGGGGCGGCAACACTGAAGCTTTCTTT. Amino acid sequence: CASSPSRGGNTEAFF.

The chain combines TRBV4-1 with TRBJ2-2; TRBD1 aligns across 9 bases. The V segment lost 3 bases and the J segment 6 bases; nucleotides outside the gene matches: 11. The CDR3 is 17 amino acids. Germline loops: CDR1 MGHRA, CDR2 YSYEKL. The CDR3 loop reads CASSQRGTGYRSGELFF. The CDR3 DNA sequence: TGCGCCAGCAGCCAGAGGGGGACAGGGTACCGCTCCGGGGAGCTGTTTTTT.

There are a few counts of this clone. The chain employs TRBV27 and TRBJ1-1, with TRBD1 matching 8 bases. This CDR3 has 15 amino acids. After removal of 3 bases from V and 9 bases from J, the junction contained 12 bases not matched to a gene. CDR1 is MNHEY, CDR2 SMNVEV, per germline (reference sequence). CDR3 sequence (DNA): TGTGCCAGCAGTTTGCTCCGGACAGGGTATGGAAAAGCTTTCTTT. Its translation: CASSLLRTGYGKAFF.